This TCR beta chain was found in a study of beta chain features in type 1 diabetes. Trimming pared 0 bases from V and 6 bases from J, leaving 18 bases between. Germline values: CDR1 SGHNT, CDR2 YYREEE (reference sequence). The CDR3 runs to 16 residues. Reverse transcribing all isolated RNA meant expressed TCRB transcripts were sequenced. Sequencing was performed with immunoSEQ multiplex PCR; in TCRdb, only in-frame clones are kept and a portion is missing. The sample lists under 300,000 clones, around 20% occurring once. Every donor provided one heparinised blood draw, which averaged around 120 mL. Note on this clone: Antigen unknown.

General study points: In all four CD4+ subsets, TCRB CDR3 length was significantly, moderately reduced in type 1 diabetes.

This receptor was identified in a woman aged 40 to 50 with type 1 diabetes. The chain uses TRBV5-4 and TRBJ1-2, with D perhaps TRBD1 (5 bases). The specimen was naive CD4+ T cells from blood. CDR3 DNA: TGTGCCAGCAGCTTGGCCCTGGCAGGGAAGTTAAATGGCTACACCTTC. Its translation: CASSLALAGKLNGYTF.